Following are 31 T cell receptor beta chains from one sample sequenced in a study of monozygotic twins with inflammatory bowel disease. TCRdb reprocessed the 5' RACE reads and reports one entry per CDR3 protein, with no DNA. The specimen's table records some 170,000 distinct CDR3 sequences. The specimen sequenced was blood. The origin of the receptors is a human donor with ulcerative colitis or Crohn's disease, or a healthy co-twin of an affected twin (not recorded which).

The chain is built from TRBV7-3 and TRBJ1-1; TCRdb selects TRBD1, and the lack of DNA leaves this call unchecked. The CDR3 covers 16 residues. CDR1 is SGHTA and CDR2 is FQGTGA in the germline V gene. CDR3 residues: CASSLHRGIDYTEAFF. Supplemented by reference TRBV7-3 and TRBJ1-1, the full variable domain reads GAGVSQTPSNKVTEKGKYVELRCDPISGHTALYWYRQSLGQGPEFLIYFQGTGAADDSGLPNDRFFAVRPEGSVSTLKIQRTERGDSAVYLCASSLHRGIDYTEAFFGQGTRLTVV.

The chain links TRBV27 to TRBJ2-7; with no DNA, the TCRdb D assignment of TRBD2 cannot be verified. This CDR3 has 14 residues. Germline CDR1 is MNHEY and CDR2 is SMNVEV (reference sequence). The CDR3 sequence: CASKGLAGAHEQYF.

The chain combines TRBV20-1 with TRBJ1-6; TCRdb reports TRBD1, a call that lacks DNA to check it against. CDR1 DFQATT and CDR2 SNEGSKA come from the germline V gene (reference sequence). The CDR3 extends over 15 amino acids. The chain's CDR3 is CSARTGGIFDSPLHF.

The chain joins TRBV7-2 to TRBJ2-3. The CDR3 totals 15 residues. CDR1 is SGHTA and CDR2 is FQGNSA in the germline V gene. The chain's CDR3 is CASSLNPRGTDTQYF.

V gene TRBV6-1 combines with J gene TRBJ2-7; TCRdb selects TRBD2, and the lack of DNA leaves this call unchecked. Germline V lookup: CDR1 MNHNS, CDR2 SASEGT. The CDR3 extends over 15 amino acids. The CDR3 sequence: CASSETPDPLREQYF.

CDR3 region: CASSLEEGVDQPQHF. The genes are TRBV5-1 and TRBJ1-5; TCRdb reports TRBD1, a call that lacks DNA to check it against. CDR3 length: 15 residues. Germline CDR1 is SGHRS and CDR2 is YFSETQ.

The chain has TRBV7-2 and TRBJ2-1; TCRdb reports TRBD1, a call that lacks DNA to check it against. Germline V gene data show CDR1 as SGHTA and CDR2 as FQGNSA. The CDR3 covers 16 residues. CDR3 sequence: CASSSYRGGSYNEQFF. Supplemented by reference TRBV7-2 and TRBJ2-1, the full variable domain reads GAGVSQSPSNKVTEKGKDVELRCDPISGHTALYWYRQSLGQGLEFLIYFQGNSAPDKSGLPSDRFSAERTGGSVSTLTIQRTQQEDSAVYLCASSSYRGGSYNEQFFGPGTRLTVL.

Here the CDR3 reads CASSRAGTNTGELFF. This chain joins TRBV27 and TRBJ2-2; TCRdb's assignment of TRBD2 cannot be checked, as there is no DNA. The CDR3 is made up of 15 amino acids. The germline gives CDR1 MNHEY, CDR2 SMNVEV (reference sequence).

This chain connects TRBV19 to TRBJ2-1; no DNA is available, so the TRBD2 call from TCRdb remains unchecked. Germline V gene lookup returns CDR1 LNHDA and CDR2 SQIVND (reference sequence). There are 16 residues in the CDR3. The CDR3 protein is CASKGPTSGRSNEQFF.

This rearrangement joins TRBV28 to TRBJ2-7; no DNA is available, so the TRBD1 call from TCRdb remains unchecked. Germline-derived CDR1 and CDR2 are MDHEN and SYDVKM. The CDR3 loop spans 14 amino acids. CDR3 sequence reads: CASLLSGARGEQYF.

The V call is TRBV24-1, the J call TRBJ2-1; no DNA is available, so the TRBD1 call from TCRdb remains unchecked. The germline CDR1 and CDR2 sequences are KGHDR and SFDVKD. The CDR3 runs 13 residues. The CDR3 loop is CATSRDVYNEQFF.

The chain is built from TRBV28 and TRBJ1-2; TCRdb lists TRBD1, though no DNA is available to test this call. Germline CDR1 is MDHEN and CDR2 is SYDVKM. There are 13 residues in the CDR3. This CDR3 is CATQTPGQGGYTF.

V gene TRBV28 combines with J gene TRBJ1-2; the D call from TCRdb, TRBD1, cannot be confirmed without DNA. The CDR3 covers 17 residues. Looked up from germline, CDR1 is MDHEN and CDR2 is SYDVKM. CDR3 loop: CASSLTREEIENYGYTF.

This sequence joins TRBV6-1 and TRBJ2-1; with no DNA, the TCRdb D assignment of TRBD2 cannot be verified. CDR1 and CDR2 from the germline V gene are MNHNS and SASEGT. CDR3 length: 17 amino acids. The chain's CDR3 is CASSDPGASGPYNEQFF.

V and J are TRBV29-1 and TRBJ1-5; TCRdb indicates TRBD1, and absent DNA this call remains unverified. Germline values: CDR1 SQVTM, CDR2 ANQGSEA. This CDR3 region has 14 residues. The CDR3 loop reads CSARAGGSNQPQHF. The whole variable domain, remainder taken from reference TRBV29-1 and TRBJ1-5, is SAVISQKPSRDICQRGTSLTIQCQVDSQVTMMFWYRQQPGQSLTLIATANQGSEATYESGFVIDKFPISRPNLTFSTLTVSNMSPEDSSIYLCSARAGGSNQPQHFGDGTRLSIL.

V gene TRBV15 combines with J gene TRBJ2-1; TCRdb gives TRBD2 as the D gene, but with no DNA this cannot be confirmed. This CDR3 has 17 amino acids. Germline V gene sequence: CDR1 LNHNV, CDR2 YYDKDF (reference sequence). CDR3 in amino acids: CATSRGGGPSSYNEQFF.

V is TRBV7-2 and J is TRBJ2-3; TCRdb calls TRBD2, which cannot be checked without DNA. Per germline, CDR1 SGHTA and CDR2 FQGNSA. The CDR3 runs 14 residues. CDR3 sequence: CASSLAGGRDTQYF.

J is TRBJ2-7 and V is TRBV28; TCRdb returns TRBD2, unconfirmable since there is no DNA. Germline-derived CDR1 and CDR2 are MDHEN and SYDVKM. CDR3 size: 13 residues. This CDR3 is CASRSGLAGKQYF.

The chain uses TRBV4-2 and TRBJ2-5. CDR3 size: 14 residues. The germline CDR1 and CDR2 sequences are LGHNA and YNFKEQ. The CDR3 protein is CASSQERYQETQYF.

The chain combines TRBV29-1 with TRBJ2-3; TCRdb's D call, TRBD2, is unchecked because there is no DNA. The CDR3 consists of 16 residues. In germline, CDR1 is SQVTM, CDR2 ANQGSEA. CDR3 amino acids: CSVVQGLAGARGTQYF.

This chain connects TRBV10-3 to TRBJ2-7. Germline CDR1 reads ENHRY; CDR2 reads SYGVKD. There are 13 residues in the CDR3. The CDR3 protein is CAISDFRPYEQYF.

V usage is TRBV18 and J usage is TRBJ2-1. In germline, CDR1 is KGHSH, CDR2 LQKENI. The CDR3 is 12 amino acids. The CDR3 reads CASSPPRDEQFF.

The V call is TRBV5-1, the J call TRBJ2-1; as DNA is missing, the TRBD2 call by TCRdb cannot be tested. Germline V CDR1 and CDR2: SGHRS, YFSETQ. CDR3 length equals 17 residues. CDR3 amino acids: CASSLAEAASGSNEQFF.

V gene TRBV28 combines with J gene TRBJ1-1; TCRdb's D gene call, TRBD1, goes unchecked for lack of DNA. The CDR3 length is 15 residues. The V gene's germline CDR1 is MDHEN and CDR2 SYDVKM. CDR3 amino acids: CASSPGRGTNTEAFF.

The rearrangement uses TRBV20-1 and TRBJ2-1; absent DNA, TCRdb's TRBD2 call cannot be checked. This CDR3 comprises 17 residues. The germline V gene has CDR1 DFQATT and CDR2 SNEGSKA (reference sequence). The CDR3 reads CSAPFLAGGLWGNEQFF.

V and J are TRBV14 and TRBJ2-1; the TCRdb D gene call, TRBD1, has no DNA to confirm it. The CDR3 has 16 amino acids. Germline CDR1 SGHDN, CDR2 FVKESK. CDR3 residues: CASSQDPRGGFAEQFF.

The chain combines TRBV12-3 or TRBV12-4 with TRBJ2-3. There are 14 residues in the CDR3. CDR3: CASSLTQSTDTQYF.

The gene calls are TRBV7-6 and TRBJ2-1; checking the TCRdb D call of TRBD1 is not possible without DNA. From germline, CDR1 is SGHVS and CDR2 FNYEAQ. The length of the CDR3 is 15 residues. CDR3 loop: CASSTRQGASNEQFF.

The chain is built from TRBV9 and TRBJ2-2; without DNA, the TCRdb call of TRBD2 cannot be checked. The CDR3 is 15 amino acids. Germline loops: CDR1 SGDLS, CDR2 YYNGEE. The CDR3 sequence: CASSAASGAAGELFF. Full variable domain (rest looked up from reference TRBV9 and TRBJ2-2): DSGVTQTPKHLITATGQRVTLRCSPRSGDLSVYWYQQSLDQGLQFLIQYYNGEERAKGNILERFSAQQFPDLHSELNLSSLELGDSALYFCASSAASGAAGELFFGEGSRLTVL.

The CDR3 region is CSARGTQWSFKRQETQYF. The chain combines TRBV20-1 with TRBJ2-5. CDR3 size: 18 residues. Germline loops: CDR1 DFQATT, CDR2 SNEGSKA (reference sequence).

The gene calls are TRBV7-3 and TRBJ2-2; TCRdb names TRBD1, which stays unverified in the absence of DNA. The CDR3 has 15 residues. Germline CDR1 SGHTA, CDR2 FQGTGA. CDR3 residues: CASSLRAEGSWELFF.